Listed below are T cell receptor beta chains from one sample, sequenced in a study of blood T cell repertoires in COVID-19. This table comes from immunoSEQ multiplex PCR, and its TCRdb copy is limited to in-frame clones, with some not included. The sample gives 150,000 or so clones, 60% to 85% of which show up once; approximately 7.6% is in the top ten. Sequenced input: peripheral blood. The receptors stem from a woman in her fifties or sixties with COVID-19, enrolled during active disease. The CDR3 runs from the conserved cysteine through the conserved F or W.

V gene,J gene,CDR3 length,CDR3 protein
TRBV6-8,TRBJ2-5,15,CASQGASGGRETQYF
TRBV10-2,TRBJ1-1,13,CASGGVGGTEAFF
TRBV7-6,TRBJ2-2,12,CASSRNGGELFF
TRBV3-1/TRBV3-2,TRBJ1-1,15,CASSQRTGENTEAFF
TRBV19,TRBJ2-7,14,CASSPISGYYEQYF
TRBV4-1,TRBJ2-7,17,CASSQVIAGGSSYEQYF
TRBV5-1,TRBJ2-6,19,CASSLGDSAKPSGANVLTF
TRBV2,TRBJ2-2,13,CASSYTITGELFF
TRBV7-2,TRBJ2-7,15,CASSPRGQGAYEQYF
TRBV10-1,TRBJ1-2,13,CASSESEGFGYTF
TRBV5-1,TRBJ2-2,14,CASSLGRSTGELFF
TRBV3-1/TRBV3-2,TRBJ1-2,16,CASSPHRAGANYGYTF
TRBV7-3,TRBJ2-2,18,CASSDSGRAFSNTGELFF
TRBV4-3,TRBJ2-1,17,CASSPAGTSGSHNEQFF
TRBV25-1,TRBJ2-7,15,CASSNPGLAGYEQYF
TRBV4-1,TRBJ2-7,16,CASSQRTSGYAGEQYF
TRBV19,TRBJ2-3,15,CASSPLAGRADTQYF
TRBV6-6,TRBJ2-7,13,CASSLGTGDEQYF
TRBV5-1,TRBJ2-1,13,CASSLDQNNEQFF
TRBV5-6,TRBJ1-1,15,CASSIPGRKDTEAFF
TRBV5-4,TRBJ1-4,18,CASSPAPGQGGLDEKLFF
TRBV19,TRBJ2-2,17,CASSMLGLGGNTGELFF
TRBV2,TRBJ2-6,15,CASSFTGVGANVLTF
TRBV7-2,TRBJ2-7,12,CASSFGRYEQYF
TRBV28,TRBJ1-5,16,CASSLGQGYSNQPQHF
TRBV9,TRBJ2-2,16,CASSPTVYPSTGELFF
TRBV6-7,TRBJ2-1,17,CASSNRDRGSSYNEQFF
TRBV4-1,TRBJ2-1,15,CASSPTSSPDNEQFF
TRBV19,TRBJ2-6,16,CASGRGLGSGANVLTF
TRBV29-1,TRBJ2-2,13,CSVRVGLAGELFF
TRBV28,TRBJ2-7,15,CASSLSTSGSEEQYF
TRBV5-1,TRBJ1-1,16,CASSSRGTDANTEAFF
TRBV7-9,TRBJ1-5,14,CASSSNRDGQPQHF
TRBV9,TRBJ2-3,16,CASSVIDRVPPDTQYF
TRBV5-1,TRBJ1-2,15,CASSVDAGTNYGYTF
TRBV5-1,TRBJ1-5,14,CASSTGLQNQPQHF
TRBV27,TRBJ2-1,16,CASSPQGGSSYNEQFF
TRBV28,TRBJ2-2,17,CASSFRGRGANTGELFF
TRBV9,TRBJ2-5,17,CASSTAPGLAGGETQYF
TRBV5-1,TRBJ2-3,14,CASSLWLDTDTQYF
TRBV29-1,TRBJ1-1,13,CSVWAGLWTEAFF
TRBV5-5,TRBJ1-2,14,CASSPDRGRVGYTF